The entry below gives a single TCR beta chain sequence along with its context. Its antigen is not known. V shed 5 bases and J shed 3 bases, with 18 bases lying between them. The CDR3 has 16 residues. In TCRdb, the RT-PCR reads were re-called with MiXCR into one record per CDR3 protein. The sample yields 450,000 to 700,000 distinct CDR3 sequences, 12% to 15% seen once. This sample is part of a study of response to subunit inactivated influenza vaccine. Regarding the study as a whole: Few additional T cells are recruited per seasonal influenza vaccination, authors suggested.

The chain carries TRBV12-3 or TRBV12-4 and TRBJ2-3; D possibly corresponds to TRBD1 (6 bases). The specimen comprised PBMCs from blood, sampled 11 to 12 days after vaccination. The origin of this receptor is a man in his fifties or sixties who received an inactivated influenza vaccine. CDR3 DNA sequence: TGTGCCAGCAGTCCCCTGGGGACACATCAGACAGATACGCAGTATTTT. As protein: CASSPLGTHQTDTQYF.